Below, 12 T cell receptor beta chains from the same sample are listed, as sequenced in a study of somatic mutations in cytotoxic T cells in rheumatoid arthritis. The repertoire was sequenced with immunoSEQ multiplex PCR; TCRdb's copy has only in-frame clones and lacks some. The repertoire holds fewer than 25,000 clones, with just under 80% as singletons. The specimen sequenced was CD8+ T cells sorted from blood. These receptors all stem from an adult with rheumatoid arthritis.

The chain links TRBV4-1 to TRBJ1-1; tentatively, D is TRBD1 (6 bases). This CDR3 is built from 16 residues. With 1 base removed from V and 1 base from J, the gap between germline ends came to 13 bases. From germline, CDR1 is MGHRA and CDR2 YSYEKL. The CDR3 protein is CASSQGLKGGNTEAFF. The CDR3 region has the DNA TGCGCCAGCAGCCAAGGTTTAAAGGGGGGGAACACTGAAGCTTTCTTT.

The V call is TRBV6-5, the J call TRBJ2-5, with a tentative D call TRBD2 (6 bases). The DNA end is a closer match to TRBJ2-7, so the J assignment may be wrong. Germline CDR1 reads MNHEY; CDR2 reads SVGAGI. The CDR3 runs to 14 residues. CDR3 in DNA: TGTGCCAGCAGTTACGCGGGGAGCTCCTACGAGCAGTACTTC. Its translation is CASSYAGSSYEQYF.

The chain is built from TRBV7-9 and TRBJ2-1; D might be TRBD1 or TRBD2, each matching 7 bases. V shed 4 bases and J shed 9 bases, with 13 bases lying between them. The CDR3 is 13 amino acids. The V gene's germline CDR1 is SEHNR and CDR2 FQNEAQ (reference sequence). CDR3 in DNA: TGTGCCAGCAGCTCGACAGGGAGGGGTGAGCAGTTCTTC. Its translation: CASSSTGRGEQFF. Using reference TRBV7-9 and TRBJ2-1 for the parts outside the CDR3, the full variable domain is DTGVSQNPRHKITKRGQNVTFRCDPISEHNRLYWYRQTLGQGPEFLTYFQNEAQLEKSRLLSDRFSAERPKGSFSTLEIQRTEQGDSAMYLCASSSTGRGEQFFGPGTRLTVL.

This clone was detected once. The genes are TRBV21-1 and TRBJ1-3; the DNA was not compared with TRBD1, the D call given in the table. TRBV21-1 is a recognized pseudogene. The CDR3 covers 14 residues. The CDR3 reads CASSKGTGGNTIYF. The CDR3 DNA reads TGTGCCAGCAGCAAAGGGACAGGGGGAAACACCATATATTTT.

The table lists this clone with a few counts. The CDR3 DNA follows: TGTGCCAGCAGCGGGGACCTCTATGGCTACACCTTC. This sequence encodes CASSGDLYGYTF. The V call is TRBV7-9, the J call TRBJ1-2; D perhaps matches TRBD1 (5 bases). Per the germline V gene, CDR1 is SEHNR and CDR2 is FQNEAQ (reference sequence). V was cut by 5 bases and J by 4 bases, with 8 bases left in between. The CDR3 runs 12 residues. The variable domain in full, with the rest retrieved from reference TRBV7-9 and TRBJ1-2, is DTGVSQNPRHKITKRGQNVTFRCDPISEHNRLYWYRQTLGQGPEFLTYFQNEAQLEKSRLLSDRFSAERPKGSFSTLEIQRTEQGDSAMYLCASSGDLYGYTFGSGTRLTVV.

This clone was detected a few times. This rearrangement joins TRBV4-1 to TRBJ2-7; 10 nucleotides agree with TRBD2. The CDR3 runs to 14 residues. Per the germline V gene, CDR1 is MGHRA and CDR2 is YSYEKL. The trim removed 4 bases at V and 6 bases at J, leaving 6 bases unmatched. The CDR3 region has the DNA TGCGCCAGCAGCCCTAGCGGGAGCGTGAGCGAGCAGTACTTC. It is translated as CASSPSGSVSEQYF.

The CDR3 loop is CAWRKGAGHDEQFF. The CDR3, as DNA: TGTGCCTGGAGGAAGGGAGCAGGGCACGATGAGCAGTTCTTC. The chain recombines TRBV30 with TRBJ2-1; D may match TRBD1 or TRBD2 (5 bases each). The CDR3 length is 14 residues. From germline, CDR1 is GTSNPN and CDR2 SVGIG (reference sequence). V dropped 3 bases and J dropped 8 bases, with 17 bases sitting between them.

The chain joins TRBV9 to TRBJ2-4; D uncertain. V was trimmed by 4 bases and J by 0 bases, leaving 8 bases between them. The germline CDR1 and CDR2 sequences are SGDLS and YYNGEE. This CDR3 has 14 residues. Here the CDR3 DNA reads TGTGCCAGCAGCCCCGAGGAAGCCAAAAACATTCAGTACTTC. The encoded protein is CASSPEEAKNIQYF.

The chain has TRBV14 and TRBJ2-7; possibly TRBD1 for D (5 bases). The CDR3 has 13 residues. Germline V CDR1 and CDR2: SGHDN, FVKESK. With 6 bases removed from V and 2 bases from J, the gap between germline ends came to 11 bases. The CDR3 DNA reads as TGTGCCAGCAGTGACAGTCGTACCTACGAGCAGTACTTC. It translates to CASSDSRTYEQYF.

The genes are TRBV6-5 and TRBJ2-1, with TRBD1 identical over 7 bases. Unmatched junction bases numbered 4, after V lost 2 bases and J lost 0 bases. CDR3 size: 16 residues. From germline, CDR1 is MNHEY and CDR2 SVGAGI. The CDR3 spells CASSYATGSSYNEQFF. Here the CDR3 DNA reads TGTGCCAGCAGTTACGCGACAGGGAGCTCCTACAATGAGCAGTTCTTC.

The chain couples TRBV7-6 to TRBJ2-7, with 8 bases fitting TRBD1. Germline lookup yields CDR1 SGHVS and CDR2 FNYEAQ. The CDR3 runs to 15 residues. J was trimmed by 7 bases and V by 3 bases; bases with no gene match: 11. The CDR3 reads CASSFSEDRVQEQYF. The CDR3, as DNA: TGTGCCAGCAGCTTCAGTGAGGACAGGGTTCAAGAGCAGTACTTC.

The V and J genes are TRBV7-9 and TRBJ2-7; D tentatively fits TRBD1 or TRBD2 (6 bases each). The CDR3 has 12 residues. V was cut by 6 bases and J by 10 bases, with 16 bases left in between. Germline V gene lookup returns CDR1 SEHNR and CDR2 FQNEAQ (reference sequence). The CDR3 DNA sequence: TGTGCCAGCAGGGGGGGCGAACCTAGACAGTACTTC. Translation gives CASRGGEPRQYF.